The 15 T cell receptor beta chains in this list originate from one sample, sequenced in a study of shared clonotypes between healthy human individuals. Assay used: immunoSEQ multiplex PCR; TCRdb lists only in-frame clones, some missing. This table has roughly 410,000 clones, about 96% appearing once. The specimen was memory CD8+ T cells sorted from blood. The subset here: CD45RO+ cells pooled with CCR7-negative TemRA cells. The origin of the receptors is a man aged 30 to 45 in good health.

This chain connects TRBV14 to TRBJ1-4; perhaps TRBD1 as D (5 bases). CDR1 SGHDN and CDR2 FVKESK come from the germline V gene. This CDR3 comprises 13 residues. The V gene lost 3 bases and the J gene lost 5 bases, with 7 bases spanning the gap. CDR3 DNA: TGTGCCAGCAGCCAGCGGACAAATGAAAAACTGTTTTTT. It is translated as CASSQRTNEKLFF.

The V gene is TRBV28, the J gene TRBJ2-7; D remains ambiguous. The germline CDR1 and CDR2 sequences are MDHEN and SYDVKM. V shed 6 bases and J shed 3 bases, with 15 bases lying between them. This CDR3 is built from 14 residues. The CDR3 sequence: CASSNLSAIYEQYF. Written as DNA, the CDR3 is TGTGCCAGCAGCAACCTTAGTGCCATCTACGAGCAGTACTTC.

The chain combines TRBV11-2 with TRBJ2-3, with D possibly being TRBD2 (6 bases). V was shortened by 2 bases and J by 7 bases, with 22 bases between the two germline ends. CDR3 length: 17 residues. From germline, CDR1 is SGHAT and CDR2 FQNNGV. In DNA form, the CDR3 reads TGTGCCAGCAGCTTACGATCGGGAGTAGCGGTCCCTCATACGCAGTATTTT. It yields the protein CASSLRSGVAVPHTQYF. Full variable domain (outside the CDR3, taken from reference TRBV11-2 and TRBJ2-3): EAGVAQSPRYKIIEKRQSVAFWCNPISGHATLYWYQQILGQGPKLLIQFQNNGVVDDSQLPKDRFSAERLKGVDSTLKIQPAKLEDSAVYLCASSLRSGVAVPHTQYFGPGTRLTVL.

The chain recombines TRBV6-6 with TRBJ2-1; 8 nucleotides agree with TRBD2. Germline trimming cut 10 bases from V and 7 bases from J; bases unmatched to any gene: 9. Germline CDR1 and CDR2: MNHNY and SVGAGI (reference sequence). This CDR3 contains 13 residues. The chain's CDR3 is CATITSGRNEQFF. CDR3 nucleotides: TGTGCCACCATCACCAGCGGGAGAAATGAGCAGTTCTTC.

CDR3 sequence reads: CASSQVRGQQYF. CDR3 nucleotide sequence: TGTGCCAGCAGCCAAGTTAGAGGGCAGCAGTACTTC. The rearrangement uses TRBV14 and TRBJ2-7, with a tentative D call TRBD2 (5 bases). Germline CDR1 reads SGHDN; CDR2 reads FVKESK. Trimming removed 1 base at V and 8 bases at J, with 9 bases between. CDR3 length: 12 residues.

For the CDR3, the DNA is TGTGCCAGCATGGAAGGGCTAGCGGGAGAAAGTGAGCAGTTCTTC. Translating gives CASMEGLAGESEQFF. The chain employs TRBV28 and TRBJ2-1, with 10 bases identical to TRBD2. The V gene's germline CDR1 is MDHEN and CDR2 SYDVKM. With V trimmed by 7 bases and J by 9 bases, 12 bases remained unmatched. This CDR3 is 15 amino acids long.

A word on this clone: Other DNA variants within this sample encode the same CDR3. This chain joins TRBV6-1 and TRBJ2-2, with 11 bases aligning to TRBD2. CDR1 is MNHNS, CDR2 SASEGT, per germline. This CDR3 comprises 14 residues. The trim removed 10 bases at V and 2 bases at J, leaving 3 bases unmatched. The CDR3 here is CATGTSGNTGELFF. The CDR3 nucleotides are TGTGCCACCGGGACTAGCGGAAACACCGGGGAGCTGTTTTTT.

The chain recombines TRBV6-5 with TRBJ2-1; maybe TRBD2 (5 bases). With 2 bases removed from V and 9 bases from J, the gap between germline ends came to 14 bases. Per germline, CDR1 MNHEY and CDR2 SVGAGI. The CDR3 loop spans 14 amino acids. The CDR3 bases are TGTGCCAGCAGTTACAGCAGTTTCGGAGGTGAGCAGTTCTTC. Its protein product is CASSYSSFGGEQFF.

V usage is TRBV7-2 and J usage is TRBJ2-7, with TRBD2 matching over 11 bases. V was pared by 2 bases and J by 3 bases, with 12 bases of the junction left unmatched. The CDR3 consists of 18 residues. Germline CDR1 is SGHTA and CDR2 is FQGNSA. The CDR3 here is CASSLRIILAGAHYEQYF. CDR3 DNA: TGTGCCAGCAGCTTACGTATAATACTAGCGGGAGCGCACTACGAGCAGTACTTC.

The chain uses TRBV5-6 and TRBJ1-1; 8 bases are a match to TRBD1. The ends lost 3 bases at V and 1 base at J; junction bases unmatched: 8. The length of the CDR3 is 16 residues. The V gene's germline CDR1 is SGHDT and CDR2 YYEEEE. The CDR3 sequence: CASSYLDRAPNTEAFF. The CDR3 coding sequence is TGTGCCAGCAGCTACCTGGACAGGGCCCCGAACACTGAAGCTTTCTTT.

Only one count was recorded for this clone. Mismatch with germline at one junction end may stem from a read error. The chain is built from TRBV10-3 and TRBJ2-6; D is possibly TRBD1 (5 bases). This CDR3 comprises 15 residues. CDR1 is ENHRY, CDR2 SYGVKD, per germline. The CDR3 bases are TGTGCCATCAGTGAGGCAGGGTTTGGGTCCAACGTCCTGACTTTC. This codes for CAISEAGFGSNVLTF.

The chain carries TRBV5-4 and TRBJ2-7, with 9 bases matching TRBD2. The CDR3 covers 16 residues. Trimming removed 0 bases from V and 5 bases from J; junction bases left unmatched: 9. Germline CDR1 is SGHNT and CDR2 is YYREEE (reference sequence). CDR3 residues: CASSLGGLAGADEQYF. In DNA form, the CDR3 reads TGTGCCAGCAGCTTGGGGGGGTTAGCGGGAGCCGACGAGCAGTACTTC.

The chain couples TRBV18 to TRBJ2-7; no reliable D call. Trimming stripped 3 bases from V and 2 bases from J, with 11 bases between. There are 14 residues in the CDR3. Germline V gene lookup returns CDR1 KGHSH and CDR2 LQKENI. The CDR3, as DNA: TGTGCCAGCTCACCGTCCGTATCCACCTACGAGCAGTACTTC. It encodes CASSPSVSTYEQYF.

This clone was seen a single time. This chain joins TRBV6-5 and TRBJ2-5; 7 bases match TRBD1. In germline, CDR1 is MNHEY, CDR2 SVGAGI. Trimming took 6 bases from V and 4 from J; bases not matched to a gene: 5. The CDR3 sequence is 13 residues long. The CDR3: CASSARGLETQYF. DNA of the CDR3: TGTGCCAGCAGCGCCAGGGGGTTAGAGACCCAGTACTTC.

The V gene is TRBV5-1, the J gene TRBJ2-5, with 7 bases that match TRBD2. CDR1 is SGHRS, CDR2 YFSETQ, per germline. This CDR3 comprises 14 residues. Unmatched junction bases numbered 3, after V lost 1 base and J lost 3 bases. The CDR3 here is CASSLWGREETQYF. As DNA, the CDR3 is TGCGCCAGCAGCTTGTGGGGGAGGGAAGAGACCCAGTACTTC. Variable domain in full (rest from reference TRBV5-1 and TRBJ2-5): KAGVTQTPRYLIKTRGQQVTLSCSPISGHRSVSWYQQTPGQGLQFLFEYFSETQRNKGNFPGRFSGRQFSNSRSEMNVSTLELGDSALYLCASSLWGREETQYFGPGTRLLVL.